The rows below give T cell receptor beta chains drawn from one sample of a study of identical twins. Via MiXCR, TCRdb re-called the 5' RACE reads, giving one row per CDR3 protein. In the table there are some 270,000 distinct CDR3 sequences, around 8.8% of which are singletons. A further study also used this sample, focusing on yellow fever vaccine responses in identical twins.

The sample taken for sequencing was CD8+ T cells sorted from blood. Every receptor here comes from a woman aged 18-29 years in good health. The CDR3 runs from the conserved cysteine through the conserved F or W. The order of the fields is clone size, J gene, D gene, V gene, CDR3 DNA, CDR3 protein. The D gene is left open where the match is weak. Some rows have no size entry. The others give once, few or many, or a class for an expanded clone.

abundance: many; j_gene: TRBJ2-1; d_gene: -; v_gene: TRBV3-1; CDR3nt: TGTGCCAGCAGCCAAGAGGGACCTGATGGGAATGAGCAGTTCTTC; CDR3aa: CASSQEGPDGNEQFF
abundance: few; j_gene: TRBJ1-5; d_gene: -; v_gene: TRBV27; CDR3nt: TGTGCCAGCAGTTCCCGACAGAGCAATCAGCCCCAGCATTTT; CDR3aa: CASSSRQSNQPQHF
abundance: -; j_gene: TRBJ1-1; d_gene: -; v_gene: TRBV5-5; CDR3nt: TGTGCCAGCAGCTCCGGTCGAAACACTGAAGCTTTCTTT; CDR3aa: CASSSGRNTEAFF
abundance: many; j_gene: TRBJ1-5; d_gene: -; v_gene: TRBV6-2/TRBV6-3; CDR3nt: TGTGCCAGCAGTTTTTGGACAAATCAGCCCCAGCATTTT; CDR3aa: CASSFWTNQPQHF
abundance: many; j_gene: TRBJ1-6; d_gene: -; v_gene: TRBV7-9; CDR3nt: TGTGCCAGCAGCCAGGGGACGTTCCGTTCACCCCTCCACTTT; CDR3aa: CASSQGTFRSPLHF
abundance: many; j_gene: TRBJ2-7; d_gene: TRBD1; v_gene: TRBV3-1; CDR3nt: TGTGCCAGCAGCCAAGAAATGTACAGGGGTTCGGGCGAGCAGTACTTC; CDR3aa: CASSQEMYRGSGEQYF
abundance: many; j_gene: TRBJ2-7; d_gene: -; v_gene: TRBV4-3; CDR3nt: TGCGCCAGCAGCCAAGATCGAGGTCCTAACGAGCAGTACTTC; CDR3aa: CASSQDRGPNEQYF
abundance: many; j_gene: TRBJ2-1; d_gene: -; v_gene: TRBV27; CDR3nt: TGTGCCAGCAGTCAAGCGCTGGGACGGAACAATGAGCAGTTCTTC; CDR3aa: CASSQALGRNNEQFF
abundance: -; j_gene: TRBJ2-1; d_gene: TRBD2; v_gene: TRBV6-5; CDR3nt: TGTGCCAGCAGTTCCACCTACGGGACTAGCGGGGCCCACAATGAGCAGTTCTTC; CDR3aa: CASSSTYGTSGAHNEQFF
abundance: -; j_gene: TRBJ2-2; d_gene: -; v_gene: TRBV4-1; CDR3nt: TGCGCCAGCAGCCAAGCTTTGGCTTTCCCCGGGGAGCTGTTTTTT; CDR3aa: CASSQALAFPGELFF
abundance: few; j_gene: TRBJ2-3; d_gene: TRBD1; v_gene: TRBV7-2; CDR3nt: TGTGCCAGCAGCCCCTACCCGACAGGGGACACAGATACGCAGTATTTT; CDR3aa: CASSPYPTGDTDTQYF
abundance: many; j_gene: TRBJ2-1; d_gene: TRBD2; v_gene: TRBV24-1; CDR3nt: TGTGCCACCAGTGAGCCCCTAACTTTAGCGGGGGCCCACAATGAGCAGTTCTTC; CDR3aa: CATSEPLTLAGAHNEQFF
abundance: many; j_gene: TRBJ2-7; d_gene: -; v_gene: TRBV5-1; CDR3nt: TGCGCCAGCAGGGGCAGGGAGAACGAGCAGTACTTC; CDR3aa: CASRGRENEQYF
abundance: many; j_gene: TRBJ2-1; d_gene: -; v_gene: TRBV21-1; CDR3nt: TGTGCCAGCAGCAAAAACACGGGAGGGCCTTGGAATGAGCAGTTCTTC; CDR3aa: CASSKNTGGPWNEQFF
abundance: few; j_gene: TRBJ2-5; d_gene: -; v_gene: TRBV5-4; CDR3nt: TGTGCCAGCAGCCCGATGGGGCACCAAGAGACCCAGTACTTC; CDR3aa: CASSPMGHQETQYF
abundance: few; j_gene: TRBJ2-7; d_gene: -; v_gene: TRBV6-1; CDR3nt: TGTGCCAGCAGAAAGGTTTTTTTAGCAGCCTCCCCGGAGCAGTACTTC; CDR3aa: CASRKVFLAASPEQYF
abundance: -; j_gene: TRBJ2-7; d_gene: TRBD1; v_gene: TRBV7-9; CDR3nt: TGTGCCAGCGCGGGACAGGCTAGCTACGAGCAGTACTTC; CDR3aa: CASAGQASYEQYF
abundance: once; j_gene: TRBJ1-5; d_gene: -; v_gene: TRBV10-2; CDR3nt: TGCGCCAGCAGTGAGATCAGGGGTAGCAATCAGCCCCAGCATTTT; CDR3aa: CASSEIRGSNQPQHF
abundance: few; j_gene: TRBJ1-5; d_gene: -; v_gene: TRBV12-3/TRBV12-4; CDR3nt: TGTGCCAGCAACACCGAGGAGGGGGATCAGCCCCAGCATTTT; CDR3aa: CASNTEEGDQPQHF
abundance: -; j_gene: TRBJ1-2; d_gene: TRBD1; v_gene: TRBV12-3/TRBV12-4; CDR3nt: TGTGCCAGCAGTCGGACAGGGGATGGCTACACCTTC; CDR3aa: CASSRTGDGYTF
abundance: few; j_gene: TRBJ2-1; d_gene: TRBD2; v_gene: TRBV6-5; CDR3nt: TGTGCCAGCAGTTATTCCATTACTAGCGACGAGCAGTTCTTC; CDR3aa: CASSYSITSDEQFF
abundance: few; j_gene: TRBJ2-7; d_gene: -; v_gene: TRBV7-8; CDR3nt: TGTGCCAGCAGCTTAGAGGGGGGAACTTCCGAGCAGTACTTC; CDR3aa: CASSLEGGTSEQYF
abundance: -; j_gene: TRBJ1-2; d_gene: -; v_gene: TRBV13; CDR3nt: TGTGCCAGCAGCTCCATGGGGAGGGGAGGAGGCTACACCTTC; CDR3aa: CASSSMGRGGGYTF
abundance: few; j_gene: TRBJ2-7; d_gene: -; v_gene: TRBV7-9; CDR3nt: TGTGCCAGCACCCCGGGCAGGGCCGCGCTTTCCTACGAGCAGTACTTC; CDR3aa: CASTPGRAALSYEQYF
abundance: -; j_gene: TRBJ2-3; d_gene: TRBD2; v_gene: TRBV6-2/TRBV6-3; CDR3nt: TGTGCCAGCAGTGCCCCTACTAGCGGATCCACAGATACGCAGTATTTT; CDR3aa: CASSAPTSGSTDTQYF
abundance: few; j_gene: TRBJ2-7; d_gene: -; v_gene: TRBV27; CDR3nt: TGTGCCAGCAGTTTTTTGGGGAACGAGCAGTACTTC; CDR3aa: CASSFLGNEQYF
abundance: -; j_gene: TRBJ2-2; d_gene: TRBD1; v_gene: TRBV9; CDR3nt: TGTGCCAGCAGCGTAGTGGACAGGGGGCCCGGGGAGCTGTTTTTT; CDR3aa: CASSVVDRGPGELFF
abundance: -; j_gene: TRBJ2-3; d_gene: -; v_gene: TRBV3-1; CDR3nt: TGTGCCAGCAGCCAAGACATAGCTAGCTCCGACCCTAGTACCACAGATACGCAGTATTTT; CDR3aa: CASSQDIASSDPSTTDTQYF
abundance: few; j_gene: TRBJ2-7; d_gene: -; v_gene: TRBV5-6; CDR3nt: TGTGCCAGCAGCTCCACGGGCTTGTTTGAGCAGTACTTC; CDR3aa: CASSSTGLFEQYF
abundance: many; j_gene: TRBJ1-5; d_gene: -; v_gene: TRBV5-5; CDR3nt: TGTGCCAGCAGACCATCTACAGGGCCACGACAGCCCCAGCATTTT; CDR3aa: CASRPSTGPRQPQHF
abundance: -; j_gene: TRBJ2-5; d_gene: -; v_gene: TRBV11-2; CDR3nt: TGTGCCAGCAGCTTAACTCGGTCCGGGATCCAAGAGACCCAGTACTTC; CDR3aa: CASSLTRSGIQETQYF
abundance: many; j_gene: TRBJ2-7; d_gene: -; v_gene: TRBV29-1; CDR3nt: TGCAGCGTTTTCGGCGGGATGGGGGAGCAGTACTTC; CDR3aa: CSVFGGMGEQYF
abundance: few; j_gene: TRBJ2-2; d_gene: TRBD2; v_gene: TRBV5-1; CDR3nt: TGCGCCAGCTTCCCACTAGCGGAGTTAACCGGGGAGCTGTTTTTT; CDR3aa: CASFPLAELTGELFF
abundance: -; j_gene: TRBJ2-1; d_gene: -; v_gene: TRBV7-9; CDR3nt: TGTGCCAGCAGCCTAGTGGGAGTAGAGGTGCATGAGCAGTTCTTC; CDR3aa: CASSLVGVEVHEQFF
abundance: -; j_gene: TRBJ2-3; d_gene: -; v_gene: TRBV6-2/TRBV6-3; CDR3nt: TGTGCCAGCAGTTACATGGGAAATACGCAGTATTTT; CDR3aa: CASSYMGNTQYF
abundance: many; j_gene: TRBJ2-7; d_gene: TRBD2; v_gene: TRBV3-1; CDR3nt: TGTGCCAGCAGCAAACTAGCGGACTCCTACGAGCAGTACTTC; CDR3aa: CASSKLADSYEQYF
abundance: -; j_gene: TRBJ2-7; d_gene: TRBD1; v_gene: TRBV7-9; CDR3nt: TGTGCCAGCAGCTTATCGGGACAGGTTACCTACGAGCAGTACTTC; CDR3aa: CASSLSGQVTYEQYF
abundance: many; j_gene: TRBJ2-5; d_gene: -; v_gene: TRBV21-1; CDR3nt: TGTGCCAGCAGCAATTCTTCCCGAGGGGAGACCCAGTACTTC; CDR3aa: CASSNSSRGETQYF
abundance: many; j_gene: TRBJ2-6; d_gene: -; v_gene: TRBV20-1; CDR3nt: TGCAGTGCTATACAGGGAGGAGCCTCTGGGGCCAACGTCCTGACTTTC; CDR3aa: CSAIQGGASGANVLTF
abundance: -; j_gene: TRBJ2-5; d_gene: TRBD2; v_gene: TRBV5-5; CDR3nt: TGTGCCAGCAGCCTTAGAAGGGTAGCGGGGGGCCCAGAGACCCAGTACTTC; CDR3aa: CASSLRRVAGGPETQYF
abundance: many; j_gene: TRBJ2-5; d_gene: -; v_gene: TRBV3-1; CDR3nt: TGTGCCAGCAGCCAATCCCGACTAGACCAAGACAAGACCCAGTACTTC; CDR3aa: CASSQSRLDQDKTQYF
abundance: -; j_gene: TRBJ2-1; d_gene: TRBD1; v_gene: TRBV7-3; CDR3nt: TGTGCCAGCAGCTTAGGGAGAACAGGGGGGAATGAGCAGTTCTTC; CDR3aa: CASSLGRTGGNEQFF
abundance: few; j_gene: TRBJ2-4; d_gene: TRBD2; v_gene: TRBV7-2; CDR3nt: TGTGCCAGCAGCTTAGTCAGGATTAGCGGGACCGGGGACATTCAGTACTTC; CDR3aa: CASSLVRISGTGDIQYF
abundance: -; j_gene: TRBJ1-2; d_gene: -; v_gene: TRBV20-1; CDR3nt: TGCAGTGCTAGAGATATTTGGGGGTTAGGAGGTGGTGGCTACACCTTC; CDR3aa: CSARDIWGLGGGGYTF
abundance: few; j_gene: TRBJ1-1; d_gene: -; v_gene: TRBV7-9; CDR3nt: TGTGCCAGCAGCTCGAGATCAAGCACTGAAGCTTTCTTT; CDR3aa: CASSSRSSTEAFF
abundance: few; j_gene: TRBJ2-7; d_gene: -; v_gene: TRBV5-8; CDR3nt: TGTGCCAGCAGCTCCATGGGGGAACTCTACGAGCAGTACTTC; CDR3aa: CASSSMGELYEQYF
abundance: -; j_gene: TRBJ2-1; d_gene: TRBD2; v_gene: TRBV5-6; CDR3nt: TGTGCCAGCAGCTTTGACGGGGGGACGAACAATGAGCAGTTCTTC; CDR3aa: CASSFDGGTNNEQFF
abundance: many; j_gene: TRBJ1-2; d_gene: -; v_gene: TRBV12-3/TRBV12-4; CDR3nt: TGTGCCATCGAGGACAGAAACTATGGCTACACCTTC; CDR3aa: CAIEDRNYGYTF
abundance: few; j_gene: TRBJ2-5; d_gene: TRBD2; v_gene: TRBV6-5; CDR3nt: TGTGCCAGCAGTTACTCGGCTAGCGGGAATCCAGAGACCCAGTACTTC; CDR3aa: CASSYSASGNPETQYF
abundance: few; j_gene: TRBJ2-7; d_gene: -; v_gene: TRBV15; CDR3nt: TGTGCCACCAGCAGGACAGGCGTCGAGCAGTACTTC; CDR3aa: CATSRTGVEQYF
abundance: many; j_gene: TRBJ2-3; d_gene: TRBD2; v_gene: TRBV4-3; CDR3nt: TGCGCCAGCAGCCAAGATTGGGCGGGAGGTGGTGATACGCAGTATTTT; CDR3aa: CASSQDWAGGGDTQYF
abundance: few; j_gene: TRBJ2-6; d_gene: -; v_gene: TRBV4-3; CDR3nt: TGCGCCAGCAGCCAAGATCCAGATTCTGGGGCCAACGTCCTGACTTTC; CDR3aa: CASSQDPDSGANVLTF
abundance: -; j_gene: TRBJ2-7; d_gene: -; v_gene: TRBV28; CDR3nt: TGTGCCAGCGGGGCCCCTGGGGGGAACGAGCAGTACTTC; CDR3aa: CASGAPGGNEQYF
abundance: -; j_gene: TRBJ2-1; d_gene: -; v_gene: TRBV6-4; CDR3nt: TGTGCCAGCAGTGTAGGAGCGGACAATGAGCAGTTCTTC; CDR3aa: CASSVGADNEQFF
abundance: -; j_gene: TRBJ2-7; d_gene: -; v_gene: TRBV5-1; CDR3nt: TGCGCCAGCAGACCACCGACAGCATCCTACGAGCAGTACTTC; CDR3aa: CASRPPTASYEQYF
abundance: many; j_gene: TRBJ1-5; d_gene: -; v_gene: TRBV27; CDR3nt: TGTGCCAGCAGTCTCACAGGGATTAATCAGCCCCAGCATTTT; CDR3aa: CASSLTGINQPQHF
abundance: -; j_gene: TRBJ2-6; d_gene: -; v_gene: TRBV25-1; CDR3nt: TGTGCCAGCAGTGAATCACAGGGTCCTGGGGCCAACGTCCTGACTTTC; CDR3aa: CASSESQGPGANVLTF